What follows are 32 T cell receptor beta chains derived from one specimen sequenced in a study of T cell changes during pregnancy in multiple sclerosis (dated by TCRdb to about 2019). The library was built by means of the immunoSEQ multiplex PCR assay. This is the immuneACCESS table as TCRdb keeps it, with only in-frame sequences that have V and J called. A part of the clones is gone; compared with another copy, unresolved V genes explain less than half, and the rest is unexplained. For this sample there are tens of thousands of clones; approximately 92% appear just once. The ten largest clones represent 1.3% of the sample. Sequencing used peripheral blood. These receptors came from a female donor with multiple sclerosis, enrolled in a pregnancy study.

CDR3 residues: CASSPRTGNQPQHF. In DNA form, the CDR3 reads TGTGCCAGCTCACCACGGACAGGGAATCAGCCCCAGCATTTT. V and J are TRBV18 and TRBJ1-5; TRBD1 agrees at 8 bases. Germline V gene data show CDR1 as KGHSH and CDR2 as LQKENI. V lost 1 base and J lost 4; bases outside the gene matches: 0. The length of the CDR3 is 14 residues.

The chain combines TRBV9 with TRBJ2-5, with TRBD2 identical over 8 bases. The CDR3 is made up of 15 amino acids. The trim removed 2 bases at V and 1 base at J, leaving 4 bases unmatched. CDR1 is SGDLS and CDR2 is YYNGEE in the germline V gene. The CDR3 DNA reads TGTGCCAGCAGCGTTACTAGCGGAGCCCAAGAGACCCAGTACTTC. This gives the protein CASSVTSGAQETQYF.

The chain links TRBV9 to TRBJ1-1, with 8 positions matching TRBD1. V trimming: 6 bases; J trimming: 5 bases; junction bases outside the gene matches: 9. The germline gives CDR1 SGDLS, CDR2 YYNGEE. The CDR3 extends over 14 amino acids. The CDR3 DNA sequence: TGTGCCAGCACCGTGGGGCAGGGGGCTACTGAAGCTTTCTTT. Its translation: CASTVGQGATEAFF.

V and J are TRBV6-6 and TRBJ1-5; no firm D call. The V and J ends lost 5 bases and 6 bases respectively, with 11 bases between them. Germline CDR1 and CDR2: MNHNY and SVGAGI (reference sequence). This CDR3 comprises 13 residues. The CDR3 sequence: CASSTSFGQPQHF. DNA for the CDR3: TGTGCCAGCAGTACTAGTTTCGGTCAGCCCCAGCATTTT.

The gene calls are TRBV7-2 and TRBJ2-7; a possible D gene is TRBD1 (5 bases). CDR1 is SGHTA, CDR2 FQGNSA, per germline. The CDR3 spans 14 residues. V shed 2 bases and J shed 7 bases, with 15 bases lying between them. CDR3 sequence reads: CASSLRFRTPEQYF. The CDR3 DNA reads TGTGCCAGCAGCTTAAGGTTCCGGACACCGGAGCAGTACTTC.

The rearrangement uses TRBV28 and TRBJ2-3, with TRBD2 identical over 8 bases. The CDR3 covers 14 residues. The germline V gene encodes CDR1 MDHEN and CDR2 SYDVKM. Trimming took 4 bases from V and 5 from J; bases not matched to a gene: 5. Here the CDR3 DNA reads TGTGCCAGCAGTTCGAGCGGGAGTGGAGATACGCAGTATTTT. It encodes CASSSSGSGDTQYF. Together with reference TRBV28 and TRBJ2-3, the CDR3 gives the full variable domain: DVKVTQSSRYLVKRTGEKVFLECVQDMDHENMFWYRQDPGLGLRLIYFSYDVKMKEKGDIPEGYSVSREKKERFSLILESASTNQTSMYLCASSSSGSGDTQYFGPGTRLTVL.

The genes are TRBV7-2 and TRBJ2-2; D not certain. The V end lost 1 base, the J end lost 4 bases, and 4 bases lay between the germline ends. In germline, CDR1 is SGHTA, CDR2 FQGNSA. The CDR3 consists of 13 residues. Here the CDR3 DNA reads TGTGCCAGCAGCTTAGTTATCACCGGGGAGCTGTTTTTT. Translation: CASSLVITGELFF.

This chain joins TRBV10-3 and TRBJ2-7; 12 nucleotides align to TRBD2. This CDR3 has 16 amino acids. With V trimmed by 4 bases and J by 1 base, 5 bases remained unmatched. The germline V gene has CDR1 ENHRY and CDR2 SYGVKD. CDR3 DNA: TGTGCCATCAGTGTCGAAGGACTAGCGGGATCCTACGAGCAGTACTTC. Amino acids: CAISVEGLAGSYEQYF.

This chain links TRBV4-3 with TRBJ1-5; 8 bases line up with TRBD1. The J segment lost 0 bases and the V segment lost 4 bases, leaving 5 bases of the junction unmatched. The germline gives CDR1 LGHNA, CDR2 YSLEER. The CDR3 is 16 residues long. CDR3 amino acids: CASSRDRGYSNQPQHF. In DNA form, the CDR3 reads TGCGCCAGCAGCCGTGACAGGGGATATAGCAATCAGCCCCAGCATTTT.

The rearrangement uses TRBV10-3 and TRBJ2-2; 10 positions match TRBD1. Germline CDR1 and CDR2: ENHRY and SYGVKD. The V and J ends lost 10 bases and 5 bases, in that order; junction bases with no gene match: 7. The CDR3 is 14 amino acids. CDR3 sequence (DNA): TGTGCCAGTGGACAGGGGGTAGTAACCGGGGAGCTGTTTTTT. This translates into CASGQGVVTGELFF.

V is TRBV7-9 and J is TRBJ2-7; the match to TRBD1 covers 7 bases. V gave up 1 base and J gave up 4 bases; unmatched junction bases: 10. Germline V gene lookup returns CDR1 SEHNR and CDR2 FQNEAQ (reference sequence). The CDR3 consists of 16 residues. The CDR3 loop reads CASSLEHFEQGYEQYF. CDR3 nucleotides: TGTGCCAGCAGCTTAGAACATTTCGAACAGGGGTACGAGCAGTACTTC.

The chain couples TRBV28 to TRBJ2-7; the D gene is possibly TRBD2 (7 bases). Germline-derived CDR1 and CDR2 are MDHEN and SYDVKM. The CDR3 totals 15 residues. V lost 6 bases and J lost 4, with 19 bases in between. CDR3 amino acids: CASRLGGGAGYEQYF. The CDR3 DNA sequence: TGTGCCAGCAGACTAGGGGGGGGAGCGGGGTACGAGCAGTACTTC.

This chain connects TRBV7-9 to TRBJ1-3, with 7 bases matching TRBD1. CDR1 is SEHNR and CDR2 is FQNEAQ in the germline V gene (reference sequence). This CDR3 is built from 15 residues. The junction had 2 bases not matched to a gene; V was cut back by 3 bases and J by 0 bases. CDR3 sequence: CASSLDRSSGNTIYF. The CDR3 DNA is TGTGCCAGCAGCTTGGACAGGAGCTCTGGAAACACCATATATTTT. The variable domain in full, with the rest retrieved from reference TRBV7-9 and TRBJ1-3, is DTGVSQNPRHKITKRGQNVTFRCDPISEHNRLYWYRQTLGQGPEFLTYFQNEAQLEKSRLLSDRFSAERPKGSFSTLEIQRTEQGDSAMYLCASSLDRSSGNTIYFGEGSWLTVV.

The chain links TRBV6-1 to TRBJ1-2; D gene ambiguous. The CDR3 extends over 11 amino acids. Germline V gene sequence: CDR1 MNHNS, CDR2 SASEGT. V was pared by 6 bases and J by 11 bases, with 13 bases between. The CDR3 nucleotides are TGTGCCAGCAGGTTCCCAACGGGGTACACCTTC. It specifies CASRFPTGYTF.

This chain joins TRBV6-1 and TRBJ2-7; the D is unclear. The ends were cut back, 7 bases at V and 3 bases at J, with 4 bases in the middle. The length of the CDR3 is 10 residues. Germline values: CDR1 MNHNS, CDR2 SASEGT. Here the CDR3 DNA reads TGTGCCAGCACCTACTACGAGCAGTACTTC. It encodes CASTYYEQYF.

The chain carries TRBV9 and TRBJ2-7; maybe TRBD2 (5 bases). Trimming left V 4 bases short and J 2 bases short, with 16 bases between. Per germline, CDR1 SGDLS and CDR2 YYNGEE. This CDR3 comprises 15 residues. CDR3 amino acids: CASSPVAGSPYEQYF. CDR3 DNA sequence: TGTGCCAGCAGCCCAGTGGCGGGCAGTCCCTACGAGCAGTACTTC.

This chain connects TRBV11-1 to TRBJ1-1; no clear D. Germline V lookup: CDR1 SGHAT, CDR2 FQDESV (reference sequence). The CDR3 has 13 amino acids. Trimming shortened V by 4 bases and J by 10 bases, and 16 bases separated the two germline ends. This CDR3 is CASSSRDLRGAFF. CDR3 sequence (DNA): TGTGCCAGCAGCTCTAGGGATTTACGGGGAGCTTTCTTT.

This clone was recorded only once. This chain links TRBV4-1 with TRBJ2-7, with D possibly being TRBD1 (6 bases). Trimming left V 4 bases short and J 3 bases short, with 10 bases between. The CDR3 runs 13 residues. CDR1 and CDR2 from the germline V gene are MGHRA and YSYEKL. DNA of the CDR3: TGCGCCAGCAGCCCAAGACAGGACTACGAGCAGTACTTC. The encoded protein is CASSPRQDYEQYF.

The CDR3 nucleotides read TGTGCCAGCAGCGTCCAGGGGGCCCTCCTCACCGGGGAGCTGTTTTTT. Its protein is CASSVQGALLTGELFF. The chain recombines TRBV7-9 with TRBJ2-2; 8 bases fit TRBD1. Per germline, CDR1 SEHNR and CDR2 FQNEAQ (reference sequence). With 5 bases clipped from V and 4 bases from J, the junction kept 9 bases outside the gene matches. The CDR3 is 16 amino acids. The full variable domain, completed using reference TRBV7-9 and TRBJ2-2, is DTGVSQNPRHKITKRGQNVTFRCDPISEHNRLYWYRQTLGQGPEFLTYFQNEAQLEKSRLLSDRFSAERPKGSFSTLEIQRTEQGDSAMYLCASSVQGALLTGELFFGEGSRLTVL.

The chain combines TRBV19 with TRBJ1-4; 8 positions agree with TRBD1. This CDR3 has 18 amino acids. V was pared by 5 bases and J by 7 bases, with 18 bases of the junction left unmatched. Germline CDR1 and CDR2: LNHDA and SQIVND (reference sequence). The CDR3 spells CASSLGQGALLSGEKLFF. As DNA, the CDR3 is TGTGCCAGTAGTTTGGGGCAGGGGGCGCTTCTTTCCGGTGAAAAACTGTTTTTT.

The gene calls are TRBV18 and TRBJ2-2; 8 bases are a match to TRBD2. Germline V gene lookup returns CDR1 KGHSH and CDR2 LQKENI. The CDR3 covers 16 residues. The ends lost 9 bases at V and 0 bases at J; junction bases unmatched: 9. The DNA of the CDR3 is TGTGCCAGTGTTAAACGACTAGCGCCGAACACCGGGGAGCTGTTTTTT. Its translation: CASVKRLAPNTGELFF.

This clone has just a few counts. The chain joins TRBV19 to TRBJ2-7; 9 bases align to TRBD1. Germline V CDR1 and CDR2: LNHDA, SQIVND (reference sequence). CDR3 length equals 15 residues. V lost 3 bases, J lost 3 bases, and 6 bases stayed unmatched. The CDR3 is CASSIWTGEYYEQYF. DNA for the CDR3: TGTGCCAGTAGTATCTGGACAGGGGAATACTACGAGCAGTACTTC.

V gene TRBV11-1 combines with J gene TRBJ2-6, with D possibly being TRBD1 (6 bases). Trimming shortened V by 1 base and J by 2 bases, and 9 bases separated the two germline ends. The V gene's germline CDR1 is SGHAT and CDR2 FQDESV (reference sequence). The CDR3 is 16 amino acids. The CDR3 is CASSLGGQPGANVLTF. The CDR3 nucleotides read TGTGCCAGCAGCTTAGGTGGACAGCCTGGGGCCAACGTCCTGACTTTC.

The chain joins TRBV27 to TRBJ2-1; the D gene is possibly TRBD2 (6 bases). The length of the CDR3 is 15 residues. V lost 4 bases, J lost 0 bases, and 10 bases lay in between. Germline V gene sequence: CDR1 MNHEY, CDR2 SMNVEV (reference sequence). CDR3 in amino acids: CASSSETSSYNEQFF. The CDR3 DNA follows: TGTGCCAGCAGTTCCGAGACTAGCTCCTACAATGAGCAGTTCTTC.

In this sample, this clone turned up once. This chain connects TRBV18 to TRBJ2-7; 7 bases line up with TRBD2. The germline CDR1 and CDR2 sequences are KGHSH and LQKENI. The CDR3 covers 17 residues. Trimming cost V 0 bases and J 0 bases; bases outside gene matches: 8. DNA for the CDR3: TGTGCCAGCTCACCACCCTCTAGCGGCCCTGGCTCCTACGAGCAGTACTTC. Its translation is CASSPPSSGPGSYEQYF. Using reference TRBV18 and TRBJ2-7 for the parts outside the CDR3, the full variable domain is NAGVMQNPRHLVRRRGQEARLRCSPMKGHSHVYWYRQLPEEGLKFMVYLQKENIIDESGMPKERFSAEFPKEGPSILRIQQVVRGDSAAYFCASSPPSSGPGSYEQYFGPGTRLTVT.

The J gene is TRBJ2-5, the V gene TRBV6-1, with TRBD2 matching 8 bases. Trimming cost V 5 bases and J 1 base; bases outside gene matches: 3. The CDR3 has 14 residues. Germline V lookup: CDR1 MNHNS, CDR2 SASEGT. CDR3 residues: CASSLTSGQETQYF. CDR3 nucleotides: TGTGCCAGCAGTCTTACTAGCGGCCAAGAGACCCAGTACTTC.

The chain uses TRBV19 and TRBJ2-1; 13 bases map to TRBD2. The CDR3 has 15 amino acids. Losses at the gene ends were 6 bases for V and 7 bases for J; bases not matched to a gene: 6. CDR1 LNHDA and CDR2 SQIVND come from the germline V gene (reference sequence). CDR3: CASSRGLAGENEQFF. CDR3 DNA: TGTGCCAGTAGCCGAGGACTAGCGGGAGAGAATGAGCAGTTCTTC.

The chain joins TRBV11-1 to TRBJ1-5; D might be TRBD1 (5 bases). V dropped 0 bases and J dropped 5 bases, with 11 bases sitting between them. The CDR3 runs to 15 residues. Germline V gives CDR1 SGHAT, CDR2 FQDESV (reference sequence). DNA of the CDR3: TGTGCCAGCAGCTTAGCCCAGGGAGGCGATCAGCCCCAGCATTTT. Protein product: CASSLAQGGDQPQHF.

The gene calls are TRBV2 and TRBJ1-1, with 7 bases fitting TRBD1. V lost 9 bases and J lost 1; bases outside the gene matches: 8. This CDR3 has 14 amino acids. Germline V CDR1 and CDR2: SNHLY, FYNNEI. The CDR3 DNA sequence: TGTGCCAGTACAGGGGAAGCATCGAACACTGAAGCTTTCTTT. It translates to CASTGEASNTEAFF.

The J gene is TRBJ1-2, the V gene TRBV6-4; D is unclear. Germline V CDR1 and CDR2: MRHNA, SNTAGT. The CDR3 covers 14 residues. Trimming left V 2 bases short and J 4 bases short, with 11 bases between. For the CDR3, the DNA is TGTGCCAGCAGTGACCCCGCGACTAGCTATGGCTACACCTTC. As protein: CASSDPATSYGYTF.

The chain has TRBV5-6 and TRBJ1-1; maybe TRBD1 (5 bases). There are 12 residues in the CDR3. The germline CDR1 and CDR2 sequences are SGHDT and YYEEEE. Trimming left V 4 bases short and J 6 bases short, with 10 bases between. This CDR3 reads CASSRGTAEAFF. The CDR3 DNA follows: TGTGCCAGCAGCAGAGGGACGGCTGAAGCTTTCTTT.

The V and J genes are TRBV2 and TRBJ1-3; D uncertain. Germline V gene data show CDR1 as SNHLY and CDR2 as FYNNEI. This CDR3 has 13 amino acids. V lost 7 bases and J lost 2, with 9 bases in between. CDR3 region: CASTGEPGNTIYF. The DNA for the CDR3 is TGTGCCAGCACCGGCGAGCCTGGAAACACCATATATTTT.